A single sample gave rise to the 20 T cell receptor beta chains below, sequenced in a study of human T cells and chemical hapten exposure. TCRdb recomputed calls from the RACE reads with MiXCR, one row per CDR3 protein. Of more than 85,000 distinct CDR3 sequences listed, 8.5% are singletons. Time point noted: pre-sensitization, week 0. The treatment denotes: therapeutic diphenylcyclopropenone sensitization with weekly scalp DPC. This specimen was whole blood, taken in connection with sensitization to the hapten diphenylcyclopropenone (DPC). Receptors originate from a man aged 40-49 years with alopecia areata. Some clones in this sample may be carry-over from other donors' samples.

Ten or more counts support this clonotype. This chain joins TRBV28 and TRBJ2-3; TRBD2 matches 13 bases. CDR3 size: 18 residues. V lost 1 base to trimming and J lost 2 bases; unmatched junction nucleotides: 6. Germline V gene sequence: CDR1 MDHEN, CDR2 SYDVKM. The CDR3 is CASSLSLGLAGVTDTQYF. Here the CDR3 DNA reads TGTGCCAGCAGTTTATCCCTAGGACTAGCGGGAGTCACAGATACGCAGTATTTT.

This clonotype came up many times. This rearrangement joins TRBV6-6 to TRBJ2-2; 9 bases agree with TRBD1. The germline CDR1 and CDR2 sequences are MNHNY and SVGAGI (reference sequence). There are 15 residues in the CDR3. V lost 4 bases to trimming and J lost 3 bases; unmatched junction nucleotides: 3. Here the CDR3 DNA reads TGTGCCAGCAGTTCCCGGGACAGGGACACCGGGGAGCTGTTTTTT. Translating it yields CASSSRDRDTGELFF.

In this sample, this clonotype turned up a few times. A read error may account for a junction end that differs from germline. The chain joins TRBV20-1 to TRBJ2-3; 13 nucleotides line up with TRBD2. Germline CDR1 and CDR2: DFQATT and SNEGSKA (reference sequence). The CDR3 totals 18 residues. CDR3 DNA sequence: TGCAGTGCTAGAGGCGGGACTAGCGGGAACGCACGCACCGATACGCAGTATTTT. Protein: CSARGGTSGNARTDTQYF.

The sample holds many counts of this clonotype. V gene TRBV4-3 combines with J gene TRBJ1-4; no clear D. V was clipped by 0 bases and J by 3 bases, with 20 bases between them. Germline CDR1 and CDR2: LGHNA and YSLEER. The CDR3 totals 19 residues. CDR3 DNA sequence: TGCGCCAGCAGCCAAGATATAGTGACGGAGAGAGGGCCTAATGAAAAACTGTTTTTT. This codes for CASSQDIVTERGPNEKLFF.

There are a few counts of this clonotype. DNA of the CDR3: TGTGCCAGTAGTATAAGCGGGAGTTGGAACGAGCAGTACTTC. It is translated as CASSISGSWNEQYF. The chain links TRBV19 to TRBJ2-7, with 8 positions matching TRBD2. J lost 5 bases, V lost 2 bases, and 5 bases had no gene match. Germline loops: CDR1 LNHDA, CDR2 SQIVND (reference sequence). The CDR3 runs to 14 residues.

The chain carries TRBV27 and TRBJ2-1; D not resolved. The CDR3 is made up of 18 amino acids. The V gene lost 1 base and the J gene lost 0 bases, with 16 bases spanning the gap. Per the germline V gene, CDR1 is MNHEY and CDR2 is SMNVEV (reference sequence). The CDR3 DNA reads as TGTGCCAGCAGTTTATTAAGGGTCAAAAAGAGCTCCTACAATGAGCAGTTCTTC. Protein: CASSLLRVKKSSYNEQFF.

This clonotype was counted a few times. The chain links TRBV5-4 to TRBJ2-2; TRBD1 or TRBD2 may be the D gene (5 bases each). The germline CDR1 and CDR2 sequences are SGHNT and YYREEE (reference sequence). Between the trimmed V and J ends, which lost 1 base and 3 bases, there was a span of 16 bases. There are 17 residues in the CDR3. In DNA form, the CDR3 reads TGTGCCAGCAGCTTGAATCCTCGGGGCTCCTACACCGGGGAGCTGTTTTTT. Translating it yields CASSLNPRGSYTGELFF.

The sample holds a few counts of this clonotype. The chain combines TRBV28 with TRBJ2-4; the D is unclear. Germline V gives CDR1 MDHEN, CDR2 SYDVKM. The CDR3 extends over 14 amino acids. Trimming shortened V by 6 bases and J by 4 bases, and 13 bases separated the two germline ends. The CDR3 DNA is TGTGCCAGCAGCCTTTACAAGGATAAAAACATTCAGTACTTC. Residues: CASSLYKDKNIQYF.

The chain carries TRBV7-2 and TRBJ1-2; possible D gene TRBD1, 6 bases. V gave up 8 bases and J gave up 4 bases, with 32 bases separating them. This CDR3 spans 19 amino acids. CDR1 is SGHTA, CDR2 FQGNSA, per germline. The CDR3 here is CASAGKNRPPGTSTYGYTF. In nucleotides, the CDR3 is TGTGCCAGCGCCGGAAAAAACCGCCCACCCGGGACAAGTACCTATGGCTACACCTTC.

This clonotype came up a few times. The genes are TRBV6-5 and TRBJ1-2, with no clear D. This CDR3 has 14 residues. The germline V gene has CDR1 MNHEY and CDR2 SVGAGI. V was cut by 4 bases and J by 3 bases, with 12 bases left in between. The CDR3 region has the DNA TGTGCCAGCAGTTCCTCAGGACGACACTATGGCTACACCTTC. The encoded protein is CASSSSGRHYGYTF.

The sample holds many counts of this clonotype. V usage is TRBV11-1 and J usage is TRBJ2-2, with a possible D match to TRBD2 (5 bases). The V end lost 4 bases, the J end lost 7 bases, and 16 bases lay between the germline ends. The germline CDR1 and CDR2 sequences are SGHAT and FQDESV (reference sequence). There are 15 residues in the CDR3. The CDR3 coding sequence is TGTGCCAGCAGCTCAGGACTCTCCCTTGGCGGGGAGCTGTTTTTT. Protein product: CASSSGLSLGGELFF.

CDR3 coding DNA: TGTGCCAGCAGCCGAAGAGGACAGGGGATCGATTCACCCCTCCACTTT. This sequence encodes CASSRRGQGIDSPLHF. This rearrangement joins TRBV7-9 to TRBJ1-6; 9 bases are a match to TRBD1. Germline values: CDR1 SEHNR, CDR2 FQNEAQ (reference sequence). V trimming: 5 bases; J trimming: 8 bases; junction bases outside the gene matches: 10. CDR3 size: 16 residues.

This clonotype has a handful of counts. In DNA form, the CDR3 reads TGTGCCAGCAGTGAGGGCCGGACAGTTACCTACGAGCAGTACTTC. Protein sequence: CASSEGRTVTYEQYF. The V call is TRBV6-1, the J call TRBJ2-7; tentatively, D is TRBD1 (6 bases). The CDR3 consists of 15 residues. Germline V CDR1 and CDR2: MNHNS, SASEGT. V gave up 3 bases and J gave up 2 bases, with 14 bases separating them.

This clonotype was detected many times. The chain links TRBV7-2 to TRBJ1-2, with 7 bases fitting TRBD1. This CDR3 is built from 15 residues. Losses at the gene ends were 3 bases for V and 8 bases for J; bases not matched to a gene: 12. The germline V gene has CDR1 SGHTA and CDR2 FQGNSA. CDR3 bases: TGTGCCAGCAGCTTGAGGGGGCGCGTAGGTCAAGGCTACACCTTC. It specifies CASSLRGRVGQGYTF.

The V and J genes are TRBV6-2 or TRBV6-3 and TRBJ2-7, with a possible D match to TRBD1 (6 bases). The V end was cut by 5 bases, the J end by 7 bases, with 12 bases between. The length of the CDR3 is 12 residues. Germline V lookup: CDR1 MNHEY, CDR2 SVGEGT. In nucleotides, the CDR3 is TGTGCCAGCAGTCGAGGTGACAGGGAGCAGTACGTC. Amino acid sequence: CASSRGDREQYV.

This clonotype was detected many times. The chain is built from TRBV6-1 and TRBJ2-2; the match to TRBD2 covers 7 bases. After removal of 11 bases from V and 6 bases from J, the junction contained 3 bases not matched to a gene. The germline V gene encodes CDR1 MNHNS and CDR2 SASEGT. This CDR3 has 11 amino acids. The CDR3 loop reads CALAGAGELFF. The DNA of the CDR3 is TGTGCCTTAGCGGGTGCCGGGGAGCTGTTTTTT.

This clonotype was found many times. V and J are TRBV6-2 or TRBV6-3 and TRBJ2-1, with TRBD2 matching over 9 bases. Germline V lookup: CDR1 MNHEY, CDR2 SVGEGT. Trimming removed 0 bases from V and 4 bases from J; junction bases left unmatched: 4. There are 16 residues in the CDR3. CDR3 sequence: CASSYSSGRSYNEQFF. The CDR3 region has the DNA TGTGCCAGCAGTTACTCGAGCGGGAGGTCGTACAATGAGCAGTTCTTC.

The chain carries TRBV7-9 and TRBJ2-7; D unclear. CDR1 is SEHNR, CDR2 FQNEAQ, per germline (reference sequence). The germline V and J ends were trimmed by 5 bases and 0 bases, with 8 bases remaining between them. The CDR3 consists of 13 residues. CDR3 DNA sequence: TGTGCCAGCAGCACCCACTACTCCTACGAGCAGTACGTC. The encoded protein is CASSTHYSYEQYV.

The CDR3 DNA is TGCAGCGTTGAAGAGGATCGCCCCTATGGCTACACCTTC. Its protein product is CSVEEDRPYGYTF. This chain links TRBV29-1 with TRBJ1-2; D gene ambiguous. This CDR3 comprises 13 residues. Germline lookup yields CDR1 SQVTM and CDR2 ANQGSEA. The V end lost 0 bases, the J end lost 4 bases, and 9 bases lay between the germline ends.

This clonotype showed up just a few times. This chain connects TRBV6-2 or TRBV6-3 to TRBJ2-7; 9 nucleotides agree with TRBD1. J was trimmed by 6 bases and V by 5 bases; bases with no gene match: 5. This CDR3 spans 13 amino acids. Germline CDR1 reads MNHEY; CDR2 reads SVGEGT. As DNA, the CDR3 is TGTGCCAGCAGTGAACAGGGGGCTTCCGAGCAGTACGTC. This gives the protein CASSEQGASEQYV.